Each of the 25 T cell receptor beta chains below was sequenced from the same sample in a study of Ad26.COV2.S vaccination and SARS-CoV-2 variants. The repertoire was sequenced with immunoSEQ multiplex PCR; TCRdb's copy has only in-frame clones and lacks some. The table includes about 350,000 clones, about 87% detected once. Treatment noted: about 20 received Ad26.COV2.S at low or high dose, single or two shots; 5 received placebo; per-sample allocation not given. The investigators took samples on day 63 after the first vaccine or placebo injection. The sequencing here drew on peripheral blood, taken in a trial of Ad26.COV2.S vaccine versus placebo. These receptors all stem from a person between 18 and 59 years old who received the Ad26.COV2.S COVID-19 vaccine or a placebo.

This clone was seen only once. CDR3 residues: CASSLVGTDSYEQYF. The CDR3 bases are TGTGCCAGCAGCTTAGTCGGGACGGACTCCTACGAGCAGTACTTC. The chain employs TRBV7-6 and TRBJ2-7; D tentatively fits TRBD1 or TRBD2 (5 bases each). There are 15 residues in the CDR3. Trimming shortened V by 1 base and J by 0 bases, and 10 bases separated the two germline ends. Germline V gene lookup returns CDR1 SGHVS and CDR2 FNYEAQ.

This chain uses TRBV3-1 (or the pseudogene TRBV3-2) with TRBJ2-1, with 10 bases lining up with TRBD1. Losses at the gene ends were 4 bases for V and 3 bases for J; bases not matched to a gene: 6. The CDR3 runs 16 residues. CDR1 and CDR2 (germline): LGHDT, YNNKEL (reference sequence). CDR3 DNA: TGTGCCAGCAGCCTGGGACAGGGGAATCTCTACAATGAGCAGTTCTTC. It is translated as CASSLGQGNLYNEQFF.

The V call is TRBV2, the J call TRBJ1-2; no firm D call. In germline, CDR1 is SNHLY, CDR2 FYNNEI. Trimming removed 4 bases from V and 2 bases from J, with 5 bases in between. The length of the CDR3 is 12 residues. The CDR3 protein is CASSAGNYGYTF. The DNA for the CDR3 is TGTGCCAGCAGTGCCGGGAACTATGGCTACACCTTC. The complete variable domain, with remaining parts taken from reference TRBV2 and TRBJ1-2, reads EPEVTQTPSHQVTQMGQEVILRCVPISNHLYFYWYRQILGQKVEFLVSFYNNEISEKSEIFDDQFSVERPDGSNFTLKIRSTKLEDSAMYFCASSAGNYGYTFGSGTRLTVV.

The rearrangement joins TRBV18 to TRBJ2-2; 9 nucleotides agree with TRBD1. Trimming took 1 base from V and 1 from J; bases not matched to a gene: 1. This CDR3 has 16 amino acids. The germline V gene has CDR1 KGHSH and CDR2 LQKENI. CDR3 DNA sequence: TGTGCCAGCTCACCACAGACAGGGGGGAACACCGGGGAGCTGTTTTTT. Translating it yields CASSPQTGGNTGELFF. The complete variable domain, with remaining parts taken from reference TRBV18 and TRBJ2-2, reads NAGVMQNPRHLVRRRGQEARLRCSPMKGHSHVYWYRQLPEEGLKFMVYLQKENIIDESGMPKERFSAEFPKEGPSILRIQQVVRGDSAAYFCASSPQTGGNTGELFFGEGSRLTVL.

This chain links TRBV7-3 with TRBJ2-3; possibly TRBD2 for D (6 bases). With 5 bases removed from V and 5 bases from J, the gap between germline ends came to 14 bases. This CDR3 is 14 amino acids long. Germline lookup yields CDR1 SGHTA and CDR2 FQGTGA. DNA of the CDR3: TGTGCCAGCAGCCCAACTAGCAGAGTAGATACGCAGTATTTT. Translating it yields CASSPTSRVDTQYF. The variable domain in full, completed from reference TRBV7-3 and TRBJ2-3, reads GAGVSQTPSNKVTEKGKYVELRCDPISGHTALYWYRQSLGQGPEFLIYFQGTGAADDSGLPNDRFFAVRPEGSVSTLKIQRTERGDSAVYLCASSPTSRVDTQYFGPGTRLTVL.

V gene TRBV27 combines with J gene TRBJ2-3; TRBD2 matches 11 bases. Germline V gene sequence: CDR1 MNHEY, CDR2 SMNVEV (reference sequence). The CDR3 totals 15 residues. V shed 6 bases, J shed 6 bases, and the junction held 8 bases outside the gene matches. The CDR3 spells CASRLLAGVSDTQYF. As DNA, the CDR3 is TGTGCCAGCAGGCTACTAGCGGGAGTTTCGGATACGCAGTATTTT.

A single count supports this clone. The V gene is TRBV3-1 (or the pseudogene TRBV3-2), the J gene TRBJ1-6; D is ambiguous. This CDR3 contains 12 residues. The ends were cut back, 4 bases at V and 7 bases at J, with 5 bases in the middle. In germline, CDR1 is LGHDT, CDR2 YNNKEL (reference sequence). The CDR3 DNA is TGTGCCAGCAGCCGCCGGAATTCACCCCTCCACTTT. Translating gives CASSRRNSPLHF.

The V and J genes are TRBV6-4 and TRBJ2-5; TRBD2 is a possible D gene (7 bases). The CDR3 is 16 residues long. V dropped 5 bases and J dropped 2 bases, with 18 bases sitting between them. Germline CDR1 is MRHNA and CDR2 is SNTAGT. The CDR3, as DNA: TGTGCCAGCAGTCCCCAGGGGACTAATCCTCAAGAGACCCAGTACTTC. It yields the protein CASSPQGTNPQETQYF.

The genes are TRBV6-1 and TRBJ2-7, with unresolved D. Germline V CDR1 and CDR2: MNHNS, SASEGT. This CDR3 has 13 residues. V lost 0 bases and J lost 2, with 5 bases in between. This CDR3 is CASSEAGPYEQYF. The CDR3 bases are TGTGCCAGCAGTGAAGCTGGGCCCTACGAGCAGTACTTC.

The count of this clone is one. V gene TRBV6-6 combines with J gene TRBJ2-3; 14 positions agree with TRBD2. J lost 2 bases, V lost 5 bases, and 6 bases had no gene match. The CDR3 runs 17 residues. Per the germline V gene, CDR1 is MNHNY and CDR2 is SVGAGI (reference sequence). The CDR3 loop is CASSRGTSGGVTDTQYF. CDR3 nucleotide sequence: TGTGCCAGCAGTCGGGGGACTAGCGGGGGAGTCACAGATACGCAGTATTTT.

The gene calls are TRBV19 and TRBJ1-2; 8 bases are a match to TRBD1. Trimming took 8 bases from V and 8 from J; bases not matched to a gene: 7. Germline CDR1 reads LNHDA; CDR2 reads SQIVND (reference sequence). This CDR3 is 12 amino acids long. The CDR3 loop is CASWDRSGGYTF. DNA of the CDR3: TGTGCCAGTTGGGACAGGAGTGGGGGCTACACCTTC.

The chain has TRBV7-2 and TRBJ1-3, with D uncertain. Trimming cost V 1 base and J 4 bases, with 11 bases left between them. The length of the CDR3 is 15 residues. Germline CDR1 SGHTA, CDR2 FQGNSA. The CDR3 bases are TGTGCCAGCAGCTTAGAAGGACTAACAGGAAACACCATATATTTT. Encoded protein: CASSLEGLTGNTIYF.

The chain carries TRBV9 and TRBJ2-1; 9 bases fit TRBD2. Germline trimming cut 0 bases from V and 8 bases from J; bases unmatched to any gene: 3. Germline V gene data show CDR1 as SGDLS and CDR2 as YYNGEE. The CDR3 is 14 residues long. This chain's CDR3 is CASSVAGTSYEQFF. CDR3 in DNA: TGTGCCAGCAGCGTAGCTGGGACTAGCTATGAGCAGTTCTTC.

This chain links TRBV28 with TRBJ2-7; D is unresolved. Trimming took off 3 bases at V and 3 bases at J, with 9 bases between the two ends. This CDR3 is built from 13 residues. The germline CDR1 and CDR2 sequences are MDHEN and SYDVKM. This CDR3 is CASSLAVDYEQYF. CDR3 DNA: TGTGCCAGCAGTTTGGCAGTAGACTACGAGCAGTACTTC.

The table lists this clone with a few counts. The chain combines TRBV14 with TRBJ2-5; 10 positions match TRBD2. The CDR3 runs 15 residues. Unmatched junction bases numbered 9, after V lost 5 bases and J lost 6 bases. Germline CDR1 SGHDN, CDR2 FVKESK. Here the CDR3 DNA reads TGTGCCAGCAGCAAAGCGGGGGGGCCTCAGAAGACCCAGTACTTC. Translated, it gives CASSKAGGPQKTQYF.

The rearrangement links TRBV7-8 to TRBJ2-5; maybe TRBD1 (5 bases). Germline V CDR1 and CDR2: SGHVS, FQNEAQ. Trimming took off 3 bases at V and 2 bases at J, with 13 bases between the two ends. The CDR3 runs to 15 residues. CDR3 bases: TGTGCCAGCAGCTTTACCATGAGACAGCAAGAGACCCAGTACTTC. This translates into CASSFTMRQQETQYF.

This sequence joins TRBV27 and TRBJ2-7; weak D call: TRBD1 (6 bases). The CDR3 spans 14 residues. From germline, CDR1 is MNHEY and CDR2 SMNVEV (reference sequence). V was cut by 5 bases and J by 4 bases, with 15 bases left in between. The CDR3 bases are TGTGCCAGCAGTCAGACAGGTATGGCGTACGAGCAGTACTTC. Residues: CASSQTGMAYEQYF.

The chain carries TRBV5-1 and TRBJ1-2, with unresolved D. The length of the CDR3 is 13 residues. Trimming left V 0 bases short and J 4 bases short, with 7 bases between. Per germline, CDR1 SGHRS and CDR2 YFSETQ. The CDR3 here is CASSLESGYGYTF. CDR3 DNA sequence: TGCGCCAGCAGCTTGGAGAGCGGCTATGGCTACACCTTC.

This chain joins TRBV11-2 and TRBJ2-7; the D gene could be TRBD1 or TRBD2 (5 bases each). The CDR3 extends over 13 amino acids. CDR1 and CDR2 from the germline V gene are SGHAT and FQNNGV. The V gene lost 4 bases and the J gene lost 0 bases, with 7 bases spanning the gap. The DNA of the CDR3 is TGTGCCAGCAGCTCGGGACCCTCCTACGAGCAGTACTTC. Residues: CASSSGPSYEQYF.

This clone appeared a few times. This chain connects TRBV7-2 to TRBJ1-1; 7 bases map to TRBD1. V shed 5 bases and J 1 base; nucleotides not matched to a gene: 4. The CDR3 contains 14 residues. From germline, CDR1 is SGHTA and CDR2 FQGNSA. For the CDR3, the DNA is TGTGCCAGCAGCCCTTGGACAGGGAACACTGAAGCTTTCTTT. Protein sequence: CASSPWTGNTEAFF.

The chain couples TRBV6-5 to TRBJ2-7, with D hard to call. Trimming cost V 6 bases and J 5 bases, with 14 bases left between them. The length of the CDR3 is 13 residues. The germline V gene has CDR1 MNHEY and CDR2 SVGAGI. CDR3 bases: TGTGCCAGCAGCCTGAGTCTGTTGGACGAGCAGTACTTC. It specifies CASSLSLLDEQYF.

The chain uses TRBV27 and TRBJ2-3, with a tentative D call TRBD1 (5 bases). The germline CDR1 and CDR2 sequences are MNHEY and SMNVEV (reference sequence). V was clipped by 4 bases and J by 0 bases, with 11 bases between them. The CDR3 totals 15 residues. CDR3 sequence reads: CASSSQGSSTDTQYF. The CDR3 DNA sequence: TGTGCCAGCAGTTCCCAGGGTTCAAGCACAGATACGCAGTATTTT.

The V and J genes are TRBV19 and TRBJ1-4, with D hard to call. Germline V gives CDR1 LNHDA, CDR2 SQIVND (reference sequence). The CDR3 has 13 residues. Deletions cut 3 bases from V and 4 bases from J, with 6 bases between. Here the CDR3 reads CASSMARNEKLFF. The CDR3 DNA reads TGTGCCAGTAGTATGGCCCGTAATGAAAAACTGTTTTTT.

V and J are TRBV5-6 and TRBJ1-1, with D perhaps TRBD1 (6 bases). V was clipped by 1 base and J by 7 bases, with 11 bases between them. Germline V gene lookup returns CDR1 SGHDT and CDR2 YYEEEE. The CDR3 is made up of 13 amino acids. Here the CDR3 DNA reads TGTGCCAGCAGCTTGCCAGGGGTGGGTGAAGCTTTCTTT. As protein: CASSLPGVGEAFF. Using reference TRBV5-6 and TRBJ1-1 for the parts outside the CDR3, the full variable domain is DAGVTQSPTHLIKTRGQQVTLRCSPKSGHDTVSWYQQALGQGPQFIFQYYEEEERQRGNFPDRFSGHQFPNYSSELNVNALLLGDSALYLCASSLPGVGEAFFGQGTRLTVV.

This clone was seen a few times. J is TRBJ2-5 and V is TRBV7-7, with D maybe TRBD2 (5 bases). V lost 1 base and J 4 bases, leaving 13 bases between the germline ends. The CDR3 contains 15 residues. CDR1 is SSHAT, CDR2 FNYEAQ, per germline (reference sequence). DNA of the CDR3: TGTGCCAGCAGCTTAGAGGGCCTTGAGGGAGAGACCCAGTACTTC. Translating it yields CASSLEGLEGETQYF. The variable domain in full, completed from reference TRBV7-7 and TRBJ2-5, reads GAGVSQSPRYKVTKRGQDVTLRCDPISSHATLYWYQQALGQGPEFLTYFNYEAQPDKSGLPSDRFSAERPEGSISTLTIQRTEQRDSAMYRCASSLEGLEGETQYFGPGTRLLVL.